This record concerns one T cell receptor beta chain sequence. The protocol was immunoSEQ multiplex PCR, while the TCRdb copy is restricted to in-frame clones and leaves out a portion. The sample holds approximately 60,000 clones, roughly 80% seen once. The sample originates from a study of radiotherapy plus CTLA-4 blockade in lung cancer. This CDR3 comprises 13 residues. The germline V gene encodes CDR1 WSHSY and CDR2 SAAADI. With 4 bases removed from V and 4 bases from J, the gap between germline ends came to 10 bases. This receptor was identified in a human donor with non-small cell lung cancer who had a complete response to radiotherapy plus ipilimumab. The chain joins TRBV10-2 to TRBJ2-5; the D gene is possibly TRBD1 (6 bases). The sample in question was peripheral blood, obtained from a patient treated with radiotherapy plus ipilimumab. The CDR3 sequence: CASSAQGPETQYF. CDR3 nucleotide sequence: TGCGCCAGCAGTGCACAGGGCCCAGAGACCCAGTACTTC.